This T cell receptor (beta chain) was sequenced for a study of blood T cell repertoires in COVID-19. The table came from immunoSEQ multiplex PCR; TCRdb's copy has only in-frame clones and leaves some out. The repertoire holds some 100,000 clones, with approximately 86% as singletons. The TCR originated in a woman aged 55-70 years with acute or convalescent COVID-19. Sequencing used peripheral blood.

This CDR3 reads CASSYLPGQGGEQYF. The CDR3 nucleotides are TGTGCCAGCAGTTACTTACCCGGACAGGGAGGCGAGCAGTACTTC. J is TRBJ2-7 and V is TRBV6-6; 8 bases are shared with TRBD1. The CDR3 has 15 residues. The germline V gene has CDR1 MNHNY and CDR2 SVGAGI (reference sequence). Trimming at V came to 1 base and at J to 6 bases, leaving 8 bases not matched to a gene.